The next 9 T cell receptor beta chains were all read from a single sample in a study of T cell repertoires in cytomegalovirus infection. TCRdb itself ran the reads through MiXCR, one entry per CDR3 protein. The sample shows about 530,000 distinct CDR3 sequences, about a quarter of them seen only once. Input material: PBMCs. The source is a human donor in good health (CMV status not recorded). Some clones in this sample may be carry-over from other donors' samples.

The CDR3 here is CASSQDPRGYGPEQYF. DNA of the CDR3: TGCGCCAGCAGCCAAGACCCCAGGGGGTATGGGCCCGAGCAGTACTTC. The gene calls are TRBV4-1 and TRBJ2-7; 7 nucleotides line up with TRBD1. Germline V gene lookup returns CDR1 MGHRA and CDR2 YSYEKL. The V and J ends lost 0 bases and 6 bases, in that order; junction bases with no gene match: 11. The CDR3 has 16 amino acids.

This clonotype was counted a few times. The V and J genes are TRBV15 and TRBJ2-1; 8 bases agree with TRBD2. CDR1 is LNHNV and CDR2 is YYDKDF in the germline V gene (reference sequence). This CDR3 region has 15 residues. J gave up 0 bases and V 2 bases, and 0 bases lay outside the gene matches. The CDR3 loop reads CATSRSGSSYNEQFF. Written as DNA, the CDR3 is TGTGCCACCAGCAGAAGCGGGAGCTCCTACAATGAGCAGTTCTTC.

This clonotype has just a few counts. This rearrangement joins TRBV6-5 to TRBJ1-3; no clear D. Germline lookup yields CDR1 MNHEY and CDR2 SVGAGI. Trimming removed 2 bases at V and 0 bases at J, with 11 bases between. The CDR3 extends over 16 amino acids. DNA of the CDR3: TGTGCCAGCAGTTACGGCGGGAGCACCTCTGGAAACACCATATATTTT. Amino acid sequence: CASSYGGSTSGNTIYF.

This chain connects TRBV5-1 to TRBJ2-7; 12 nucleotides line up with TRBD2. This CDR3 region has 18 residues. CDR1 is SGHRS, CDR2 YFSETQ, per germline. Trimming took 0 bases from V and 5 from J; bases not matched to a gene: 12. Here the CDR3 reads CASSLGGLAGLLGHEQYF. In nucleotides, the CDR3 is TGCGCCAGCAGCTTGGGGGGACTAGCGGGCCTCTTGGGCCACGAGCAGTACTTC.

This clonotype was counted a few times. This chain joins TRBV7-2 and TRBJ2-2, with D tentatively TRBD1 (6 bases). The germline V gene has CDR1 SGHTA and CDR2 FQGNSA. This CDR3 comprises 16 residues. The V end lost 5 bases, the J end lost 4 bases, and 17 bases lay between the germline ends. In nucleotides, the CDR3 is TGTGCCAGCAGCAAAAGCATCAGGGGACGCACCGGGGAGCTGTTTTTT. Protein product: CASSKSIRGRTGELFF.

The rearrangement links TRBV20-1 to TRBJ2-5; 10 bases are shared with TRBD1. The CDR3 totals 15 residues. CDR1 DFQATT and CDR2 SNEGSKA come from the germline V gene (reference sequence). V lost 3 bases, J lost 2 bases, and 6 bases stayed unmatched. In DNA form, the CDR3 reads TGCAGTGCTAGCGGGGACAGGGGTGAACAAGAGACCCAGTACTTC. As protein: CSASGDRGEQETQYF.

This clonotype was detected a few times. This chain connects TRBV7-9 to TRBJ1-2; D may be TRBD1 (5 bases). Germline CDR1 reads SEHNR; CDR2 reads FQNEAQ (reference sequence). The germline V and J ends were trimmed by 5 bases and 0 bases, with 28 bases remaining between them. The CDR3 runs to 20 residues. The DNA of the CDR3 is TGTGCCAGCAGCCCCGGGACCCATTTTCCCGACGGGCCAGCTAACTATGGCTACACCTTC. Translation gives CASSPGTHFPDGPANYGYTF.

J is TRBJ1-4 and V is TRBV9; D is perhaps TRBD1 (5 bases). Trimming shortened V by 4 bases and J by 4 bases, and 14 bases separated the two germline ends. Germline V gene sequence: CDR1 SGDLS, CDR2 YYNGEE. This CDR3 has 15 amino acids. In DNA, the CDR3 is TGTGCCAGCAGCCTGGCTACAGGAGATAATGAAAAACTGTTTTTT. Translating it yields CASSLATGDNEKLFF.

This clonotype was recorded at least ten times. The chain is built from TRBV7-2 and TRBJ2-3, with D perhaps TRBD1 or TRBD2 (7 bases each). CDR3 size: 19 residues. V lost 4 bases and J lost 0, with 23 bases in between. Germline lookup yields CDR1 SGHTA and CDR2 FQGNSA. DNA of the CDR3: TGTGCCAGCAGCTCCAGGGGGGGGATCAGGGCGTCTAGCACAGATACGCAGTATTTT. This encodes CASSSRGGIRASSTDTQYF.